The T cell receptor beta chain described here comes from a study of CD8 T cells in Susac syndrome. Random hexamers were used to reverse transcribe about 0.45 to 1 ug of RNA. Via MiXCR, TCRdb re-called the immunoSEQ multiplex PCR reads, giving one row per CDR3 protein. The table lists 300,000 to 350,000 distinct CDR3 sequences, 90% to 95% of them singletons. CDR1 and CDR2 from the germline V gene are LNHDA and SQIVND (reference sequence). The CDR3 is 17 amino acids. V lost 5 bases and J lost 3; bases outside the gene matches: 14. The study's findings and limits: The study conceded that relatively few individuals underwent its TCR sequencing and HLA analysis.

Comments on this clonotype: Its specificity is not known.

This clonotype was sampled from a human donor with multiple sclerosis. The sample comprised CD4+ T cells from PBMCs. The chain combines TRBV19 with TRBJ2-3; 7 bases are shared with TRBD2. CDR3 bases: TGTGCCAGTAGTGCATATCGTGCGACTAGCAGAACAGATACGCAGTATTTT. Translated, it gives CASSAYRATSRTDTQYF. Variable domain in full (rest from reference TRBV19 and TRBJ2-3): DGGITQSPKYLFRKEGQNVTLSCEQNLNHDAMYWYRQDPGQGLRLIYYSQIVNDFQKGDIAEGYSVSREKKESFPLTVTSAQKNPTAFYLCASSAYRATSRTDTQYFGPGTRLTVL.